This passage covers 7 T cell receptor beta chains from one sample sequenced in a study of blood T cell repertoires in COVID-19. Repertoires were generated with immunoSEQ multiplex PCR, while TCRdb's copy carries only in-frame clones and drops some. The sample has about 14,000 clones, about 80% seen once; the top ten hold roughly 15%. Source material: peripheral blood. Source of these receptors: a human donor in a cohort sampled during active COVID-19.

The chain uses TRBV15 and TRBJ2-3, with TRBD2 matching over 8 bases. The trim removed 8 bases at V and 0 bases at J, leaving 7 bases unmatched. Per the germline V gene, CDR1 is LNHNV and CDR2 is YYDKDF (reference sequence). The CDR3 contains 15 residues. The CDR3 reads CATWTSRESTDTQYF. The CDR3 DNA reads TGTGCCACCTGGACTAGCCGGGAGAGCACAGATACGCAGTATTTT.

V usage is TRBV5-1 and J usage is TRBJ2-1; possibly TRBD1 for D (5 bases). The V gene's germline CDR1 is SGHRS and CDR2 YFSETQ. Between the trimmed V and J ends, which lost 0 bases and 5 bases, there was a span of 12 bases. The CDR3 totals 15 residues. The DNA for the CDR3 is TGCGCCAGCAGCTTGGTAGCAGGGTCCCACAATGAGCAGTTCTTC. Encoded protein: CASSLVAGSHNEQFF. Variable domain in full (rest from reference TRBV5-1 and TRBJ2-1): KAGVTQTPRYLIKTRGQQVTLSCSPISGHRSVSWYQQTPGQGLQFLFEYFSETQRNKGNFPGRFSGRQFSNSRSEMNVSTLELGDSALYLCASSLVAGSHNEQFFGPGTRLTVL.

This sequence joins TRBV11-3 and TRBJ2-3; a possible D gene is TRBD1 (6 bases). CDR3 size: 17 residues. CDR1 and CDR2 from the germline V gene are SGHNT and YENEEA. Trimming removed 5 bases from V and 4 bases from J, with 22 bases in between. The CDR3 bases are TGTGCCAGCAGCCTACAGACAGGCGGGCACGGCGCAGATACGCAGTATTTT. Translated: CASSLQTGGHGADTQYF.

V and J are TRBV7-8 and TRBJ2-3, with 11 positions matching TRBD2. The CDR3 spans 16 residues. V shed 5 bases and J 4 bases; nucleotides not matched to a gene: 8. Germline V gene lookup returns CDR1 SGHVS and CDR2 FQNEAQ. The CDR3 protein is CASSPGGLAAADTQYF. The CDR3 nucleotides read TGTGCCAGCAGCCCGGGGGGACTAGCGGCCGCAGATACGCAGTATTTT.

This rearrangement joins TRBV2 to TRBJ1-1, with 7 bases lining up with TRBD1. The V gene end was trimmed by 2 bases and the J gene end by 5 bases; junction bases not matched to a gene: 5. CDR1 and CDR2 from the germline V gene are SNHLY and FYNNEI. This CDR3 spans 14 amino acids. CDR3 sequence reads: CASSESPQGTEAFF. DNA for the CDR3: TGTGCCAGCAGTGAATCCCCACAGGGGACTGAAGCTTTCTTT.

This clone has only one observation. The chain is built from TRBV6-5 and TRBJ1-2; tentative D call: TRBD1 (5 bases). V was pared by 7 bases and J by 2 bases, with 14 bases between. The germline gives CDR1 MNHEY, CDR2 SVGAGI. The CDR3 runs 14 residues. In DNA form, the CDR3 reads TGTGCCAGCAAATCGGCAGGGATGAACTATGGCTACACCTTC. This sequence encodes CASKSAGMNYGYTF.

The chain recombines TRBV24-1 with TRBJ2-1, with D possibly being TRBD2 (5 bases). The CDR3 is 14 amino acids. Germline assignment: CDR1 KGHDR and CDR2 SFDVKD. Trimming removed 9 bases at V and 8 bases at J, with 19 bases between. Written as DNA, the CDR3 is TGTGCCACCCCCGGGAATCACTTCTCGGATGAGCAGTTCTTC. Its translation: CATPGNHFSDEQFF.